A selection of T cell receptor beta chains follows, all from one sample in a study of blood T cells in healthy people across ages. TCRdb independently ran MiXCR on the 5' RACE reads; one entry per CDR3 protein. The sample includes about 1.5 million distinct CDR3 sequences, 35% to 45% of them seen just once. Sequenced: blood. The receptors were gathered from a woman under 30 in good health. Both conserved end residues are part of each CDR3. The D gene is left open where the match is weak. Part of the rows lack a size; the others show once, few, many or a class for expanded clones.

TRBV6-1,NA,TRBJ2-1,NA,TGTGCCAGCAGTGGGTCTAGTAGGACTAACAATGAGCAGTTCTTC,CASSGSSRTNNEQFF
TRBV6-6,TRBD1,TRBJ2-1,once,TGTGCCAGCAGTTGGACAGGGGGTCACAATGAGCGGTTCTTC,CASSWTGGHNERFF
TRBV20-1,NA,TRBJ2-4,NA,TGCAGTGCTCGTAGGGAAGGAAGGTTGAACATTCAGTACTTC,CSARREGRLNIQYF
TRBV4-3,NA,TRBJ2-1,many,TGCGCCAGCAGCCACAGAAACAATGAGCAGTTCTTC,CASSHRNNEQFF
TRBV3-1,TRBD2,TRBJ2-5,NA,TGTGCCAGCAGCCAAGATCCATCACTAGCGGGAGTTCGCCAAGAGACCCAGTACTTC,CASSQDPSLAGVRQETQYF
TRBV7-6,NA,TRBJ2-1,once,TGTGCCAGCAGCGGCTTCTCCGGGACACGGCCGGACAATGGGCAGTTCTTC,CASSGFSGTRPDNGQFF
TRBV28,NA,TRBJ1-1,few,TGTGCCAGCAGTTCCCACGTCCCTGAAGCTTTCTTT,CASSSHVPEAFF
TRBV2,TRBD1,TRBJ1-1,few,TGTGCCAGCAGTGAAGCAGGGGGCGGCACTGAAGCTTTCTTT,CASSEAGGGTEAFF
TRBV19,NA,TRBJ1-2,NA,TGTGCCAGTAGTAACCAGGGGCCCAACTATGGCTACACCTTC,CASSNQGPNYGYTF
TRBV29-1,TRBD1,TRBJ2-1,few,TGCAGCGCCCCGGGACAGGGTTTTGATGAGCAGTTCTTC,CSAPGQGFDEQFF
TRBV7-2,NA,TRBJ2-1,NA,TGTGCCAGCAGCTCAGAGACCCAGTTCTTC,CASSSETQFF
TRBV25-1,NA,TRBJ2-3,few,TGTGCCACCTGCGGGGAGCGTACGCAGTATTTT,CATCGERTQYF
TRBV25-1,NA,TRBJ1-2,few,TGTGCCAGCAGGGGTATATTAGACAGTGACAACTATGGCTACACCTTC,CASRGILDSDNYGYTF
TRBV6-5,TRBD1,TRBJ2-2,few,TGTGCCAGCAGTTACTCGGAAAATACGGGACAGGGCACCGGGGAGCTGTTTTTT,CASSYSENTGQGTGELFF
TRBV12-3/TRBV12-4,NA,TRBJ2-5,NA,TGTGCCAGCAGTCCCCGGGCCAATGAGCAGTACTTC,CASSPRANEQYF
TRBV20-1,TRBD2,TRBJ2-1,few,TGCAGTGCAGGAGCGGGAGGGCCTCGGAATGAGCAGTTCTTC,CSAGAGGPRNEQFF
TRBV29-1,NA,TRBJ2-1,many,TGCAGCGTCCTCCAGCGCCTCTCCTACAATGAGCAGTTCTTC,CSVLQRLSYNEQFF
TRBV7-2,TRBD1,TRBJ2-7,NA,TGTGCCAGCAGCCCCAGACAGGGTCTCTACAATGAGCAGTACTTC,CASSPRQGLYNEQYF
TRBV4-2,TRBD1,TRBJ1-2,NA,TGTGCCAGCAGCCAAGATAGGGCCAGGGGGAACTATGGCTACACCTTC,CASSQDRARGNYGYTF
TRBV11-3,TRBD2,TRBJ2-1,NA,TGTGCCAGCAGCTTAGGCGGGAGGGCCTTGTACAATGAGCAGTTCTTC,CASSLGGRALYNEQFF
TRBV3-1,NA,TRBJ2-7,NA,TGTGCCAGCAGCCAGACAGCGGGCTCCTACGAGCAGTACTTC,CASSQTAGSYEQYF
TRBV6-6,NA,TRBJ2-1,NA,TGTGCCAGCAGTTACAGTGTTGGCAGAGAGCAGTTCTTC,CASSYSVGREQFF
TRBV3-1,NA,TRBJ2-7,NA,TGTGCCAGCAGCCAAGTCGTCGGTGAGAGAACCGACGAGCAGTACTTC,CASSQVVGERTDEQYF
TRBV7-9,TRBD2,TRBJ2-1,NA,TGTGCCAGTCCCGGGACTAGGGATTACAATGAGCAGTTCTTC,CASPGTRDYNEQFF
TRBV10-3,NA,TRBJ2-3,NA,TGTGCCATCACGGGCGGGCCTATCACAGATACGCAGTATTTT,CAITGGPITDTQYF
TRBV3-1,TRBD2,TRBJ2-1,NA,TGTGCCAGCAGCCAAGAGCACGGCGGGGGGGCTACAGTATATAGGGGTAATGAGCAGTTCTTC,CASSQEHGGGATVYRGNEQFF
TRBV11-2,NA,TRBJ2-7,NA,TGTGCCAGCAGCTCTCGCGGGAGCCCAAGGGACAAAAATGAGCAGTACTTC,CASSSRGSPRDKNEQYF
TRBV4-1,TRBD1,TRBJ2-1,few,TGCGCCAGCAGCCCGACAGGGGGGATTTGGAGTGAGCAGTTCTTC,CASSPTGGIWSEQFF
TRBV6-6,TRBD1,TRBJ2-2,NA,TGTGCCAGCAGCCCCGGGACAGGGGCCCTCGGGGAGCTGTTTTTT,CASSPGTGALGELFF